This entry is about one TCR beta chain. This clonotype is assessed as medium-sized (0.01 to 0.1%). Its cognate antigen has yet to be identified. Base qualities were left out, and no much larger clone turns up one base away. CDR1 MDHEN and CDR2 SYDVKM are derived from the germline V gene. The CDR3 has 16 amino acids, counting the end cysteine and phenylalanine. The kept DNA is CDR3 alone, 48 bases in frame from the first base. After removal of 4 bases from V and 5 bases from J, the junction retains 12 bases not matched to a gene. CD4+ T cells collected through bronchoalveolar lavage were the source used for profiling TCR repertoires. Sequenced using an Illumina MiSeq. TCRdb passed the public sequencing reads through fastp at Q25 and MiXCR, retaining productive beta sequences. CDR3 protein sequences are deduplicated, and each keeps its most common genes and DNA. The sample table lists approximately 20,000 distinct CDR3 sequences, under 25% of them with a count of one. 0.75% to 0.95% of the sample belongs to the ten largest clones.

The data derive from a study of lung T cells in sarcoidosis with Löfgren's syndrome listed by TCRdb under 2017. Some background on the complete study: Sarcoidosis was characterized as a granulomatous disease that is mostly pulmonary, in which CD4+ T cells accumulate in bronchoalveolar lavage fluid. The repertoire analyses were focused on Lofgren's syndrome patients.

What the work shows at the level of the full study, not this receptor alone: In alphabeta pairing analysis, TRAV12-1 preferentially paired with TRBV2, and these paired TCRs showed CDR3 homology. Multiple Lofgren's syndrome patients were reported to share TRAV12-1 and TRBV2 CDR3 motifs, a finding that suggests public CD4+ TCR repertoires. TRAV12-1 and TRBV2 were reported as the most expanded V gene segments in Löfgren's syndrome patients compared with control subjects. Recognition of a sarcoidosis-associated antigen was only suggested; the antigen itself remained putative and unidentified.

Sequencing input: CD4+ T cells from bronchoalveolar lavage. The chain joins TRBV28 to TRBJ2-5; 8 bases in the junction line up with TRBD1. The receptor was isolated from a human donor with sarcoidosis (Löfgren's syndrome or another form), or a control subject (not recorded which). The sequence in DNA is TGTGCCAGCAGTTCGGTCTCCACAGGGGGGAGCGAGACCCAGTACTTC. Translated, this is CASSSVSTGGSETQYF. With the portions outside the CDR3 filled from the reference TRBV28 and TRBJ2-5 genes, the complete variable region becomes DVKVTQSSRYLVKRTGEKVFLECVQDMDHENMFWYRQDPGLGLRLIYFSYDVKMKEKGDIPEGYSVSREKKERFSLILESASTNQTSMYLCASSSVSTGGSETQYFGPGTRLLVL.